This TCR beta chain was documented in a study of cytomegalovirus exposure and HLA in healthy donors (TCRdb year 2017). About the study as a whole: An earlier analysis of several hundred of the donors reported roughly 300 Gb of sequence data and around 100 million unique TCR beta sequences obtained from about 179 million T cells. Around 330 gigabases of sequencing data and around 85 million unique TCR sequences made up an early release that covered 500 to 650 HLA-typed donors. Roughly five DR-DQ haplotypes were handled as single units for association and clustering, since linkage in the cohort was strong. Among around 400 genotyped donors of the cohort, an average of around 250,000 unique TCR beta nucleotide sequences was sequenced per donor, of which about 19% were non-productive. Typing coverage differed by locus: A, B, C, DRB1 and DQB1 were typed in roughly 620-630 donors, DQA1 in about 500, DPA1 in around 610, and DPB1 in approximately 450. HLA typing covered class I and class II loci at four-digit resolution. The genetic ancestry cluster associated with self-reported Caucasian donors included around four fifths of the approximately 400 genotyped donors. The study combined high-throughput TCR immunosequencing, statistical association of individual TCRs with disease status, and machine learning to predict cytomegalovirus infection status. An earlier analysis of around 540 of the donors applied high-throughput TCR beta sequencing to assess whether each TCR beta V gene segment acted as functional or pseudogenic. Along with the approximately 650-subject first cohort, a separate validation cohort of some 130 different subjects was used. A later analysis re-analyzed previously published TCR beta repertoires from roughly 600 donors and added high-resolution HLA genotyping to study TCR occurrence patterns. The study profiled the T cell repertoires of 550 to 700 subjects by immunosequencing and related them to cytomegalovirus serostatus. Donor age, sex, ethnicity and CMV serostatus were collected together with the repertoire data. Genome-wide SNP genotypes for about 60% of the roughly 700 donors were used in a later genetic analysis, which treated that subset as a discovery cohort. Every repertoire in the discovery cohort had been generated on one and the same sequencing platform. The study aimed to test whether signatures of past pathogen exposure could be identified by cataloging public T cell receptors. In the later analysis, no new phenotypic data were used to find candidate immune exposures; instead, reliance was placed on TCR beta sequences and their occurrence across donors.

This clone was counted between two and nine times. The antigen it recognizes is unknown. No per-base quality is available; no much larger clone lies one base away. Library generation was performed with the immunoSEQ multiplex PCR assay. The multiplex PCR relied on a mix of 60 forward primers for TCR Vbeta segments and 13 reverse primers for TCR Jbeta segments. The CDR3 region of rearranged TCR beta genes was amplified from genomic DNA with a multiplex PCR assay. On the Illumina HiSeq System, the amplified TCR beta libraries were sequenced as 87-base-pair reads. The original pipeline was this. A later analysis counted around 72 million unique TCR beta chains across the 670 or so repertoires, and some 11 million of these chains were shared by at least two donors. To remove PCR and sequencing errors, raw reads were error-corrected and collapsed into unique sequences using a nearest-neighbor algorithm that merged closely related sequences. To assign V, D and J gene segments, CDR3 sequences were aligned to IMGT reference sequences. For a sequence to be retained, a match of at least six nucleotides to both a V gene segment and a J gene segment was required. Rearrangements were classified as productive when the CDR3 lacked stop codons and remained in frame with V and J, and all other rearrangements were classified as non-productive. Following IMGT convention, CDR3 was defined as the stretch from the second conserved V-encoded cysteine to the conserved J-encoded phenylalanine. The earlier analysis of about 590 of the donors excluded sequences that lacked an unambiguous match to a single V gene segment. An earlier analysis of almost 600 of the donors classified V segments as functional when productive rearrangements were above 56.7% and as segregating when the standard deviation between donors was above 5%. A statistical classification framework was built to diagnose cytomegalovirus status from the catalog of TCR beta chain sequences. In a later analysis, TCR nucleotide sequences were compared against IMGT/GENE-DB human TR gene sequences so that V and J genes could be assigned. Using the TCRdist pipeline, a later analysis assigned CDR3 sequences along with most-parsimonious VDJ recombination scenarios. In a later analysis, every TCR beta chain was defined by the combination of its CDR3 amino acid sequence and its V-gene family, and reads without a unique V-gene family were dropped. A later analysis removed several hundred highly shared, low-generation-probability nucleotide sequences to deal with suspected cross-contamination and a sequencing artifact. A later analysis calculated a clonal expansion index for each public chain from normalized within-repertoire ranks of inferred template counts. In a later analysis, generation probabilities were computed with a VDJ recombination model fitted to out-of-frame rearrangements, and the resulting probabilities were checked against IGoR. In a later analysis, TCR-TCR, TCR-HLA and TCR-CMV co-occurrence was scored with hypergeometric tests, and a repertoire-size bias correction was applied to TCR pairs. A later analysis estimated false discovery rates by permuting HLA or CMV assignments 20 times. In a later analysis, co-occurring TCRs were grouped with DBSCAN, and TCRdist sequence similarity was added when clustering was performed within HLA-allele-positive subsets. For co-occurrence clustering, repertoires with fewer than 30,000 or more than 120,000 public chains were excluded, along with four to six repertoires with anomalous nucleotide sharing. In its TCRdb copy, this immuneACCESS table keeps in-frame sequences only and misses some clones. Where compared with another copy, unresolved V genes explain less than half of these, and the others have no known cause. D and trimming come from the DNA, and the V and J calls and clone size come from that table. This sample holds 150,000 to 200,000 clones; roughly 80% were observed only once. Roughly 3% of the sample is taken by the ten largest.

The cohort was made up of about 670 healthy bone marrow donors. Cohort members were all nominally healthy when sampled, although unrecorded immune exposures were likely present. The donor tested CMV seronegative, placing the donor among the 350 or so seronegative members of the cohort. A peripheral blood sample was collected from each donor, and TCR beta sequencing was performed on peripheral blood mononuclear cells. The Qiagen DNeasy Blood Extraction Kit was used to extract genomic DNA from the blood cell samples. What the work shows at the level of the full study, not this receptor alone: In a later analysis, the rate of TCR association differed among HLA loci, with DRB1 alleles having the most associated TCRs and HLA-C alleles having the fewest. Strong co-occurrence of HLA alleles, especially DR and DQ, made assigning TCR associations to individual alleles difficult. A further reported finding was that TCR beta sequences accurately predicted the HLA-A and HLA-B alleles for most subjects in the first cohort. In an earlier analysis of some 500 of the donors, most TCR beta V segments appeared in productive rearrangements about 87% or about 30% of the time, broadly matching IMGT annotations. A later analysis found that HLA-associated TCR beta chains were more clonally expanded and had lower generation probabilities than equally common non-associated chains. Across donors, most TCR sequences were observed very rarely, whereas some public TCRs were present in many individuals. This cohort had only TCR beta chains sequenced, and the lack of alpha or paired-chain data limited which features could be detected. The earlier analysis of a few hundred of the donors excluded some 15 rarely observed V segments, including chromosome 9 orphons, because counts were too low. A later genetic analysis reported fewer N-insertions in productive TCRs among donors in an Asian-associated ancestry cluster than the roughly 620-donor mean. An association between a missense DCLRE1C variant and V-gene and J-gene trimming of TCR beta chains was found in a later genetic analysis and replicated in an independent cohort. For the cohort, immune exposure information was limited to CMV serostatus. The study gave a list of about 150 TCR beta chains associated with cytomegalovirus. A later analysis found that most CMV-associated TCR beta chains appeared HLA-restricted, with HLA associations seemingly driven largely by CMV exposure. Roughly uniform sequencing depth across donors was assumed in presence/absence analyses, although this assumption may not hold. Correlated functional status among segregating V segments might be attributable to linkage disequilibrium, but an unknown experimental factor could not be ruled out. In a later analysis, several top co-occurrence clusters were reported to appear linked to parvovirus B19, influenza, CMV and Epstein-Barr virus. Three of the identified cytomegalovirus-associated TCR beta chains were confirmed in vitro to be specific for cytomegalovirus antigens. Cytomegalovirus status was reported to be diagnosed by the classifier with high specificity and sensitivity in both the original and validation cohorts. In a later analysis, 16,951 TCR beta sequences were associated with specific HLA alleles at a false discovery rate of 0.05. HLA typing was unavailable for some donors at each locus, so association tests used only the typed subset. Some IMGT-functional V segments, including TRBV6-2 and TRBV6-3, could not be distinguished by the 87-base-pair reads and were therefore excluded. According to the authors, the approach could potentially be generalized to other disease states and immunological phenotypes. A cluster of highly shared sequence variants was judged likely to be a technical artifact of the sequencing pipeline.

The junction shows trimming of 0 bases on V and 9 bases on J, and the gene matches do not reach 16 bases of it. The germline V gene specifies MGHRA as CDR1 and YSYEKL as CDR2. The CDR3 measures 17 amino acids from cysteine to phenylalanine. Only the CDR3 region is kept as DNA, spanning 51 bases read in frame from base 1. This TCR was recovered from a female donor in good health and CMV-seronegative. Material: PBMCs. The sequence is built from TRBV4-1 and TRBJ2-5, and TRBD2 aligns with 7 junction nucleotides. CDR3 protein: CASSQDPRMAAGEAQYF. The DNA sequence reads TGCGCCAGCAGCCAAGATCCCCGGATGGCGGCGGGGGAGGCCCAGTACTTC.